This T cell receptor (beta chain) comes out of a study of identical twins. Through template switching, a universal primer site was introduced, and the cDNA contained unique molecular identifiers. TCRdb reprocessed the 5' RACE reads with MiXCR, giving one entry per CDR3 protein. The table lists more than 650,000 distinct CDR3 sequences, around 6.1% of them singletons, with 1.5% to 2% in the top ten. Study results and caveats: Out-of-frame beta sequences exhibited a weaker degree of excess twin sharing. Zero-insertion findings could be partly confounded by invariant cells (MAIT and iNKT cells). Models came in too low on out-of-frame TCR alpha sharing in monozygotic twins.

As to this clonotype: Antigen: not known.

The CDR3 covers 13 residues. V was pared by 4 bases and J by 3 bases, with 10 bases between. The germline CDR1 and CDR2 sequences are SQVTM and ANQGSEA. The sample taken for sequencing was naive T cells sorted from blood. The rearrangement uses TRBV29-1 and TRBJ2-1; D perhaps matches TRBD2 (6 bases). The TCR comes from a man aged 18 to 29 in good health. CDR3 loop: CSVVWGDYNEQFF. In nucleotides, the CDR3 is TGCAGCGTTGTCTGGGGGGACTACAATGAGCAGTTCTTC.